The 11 T cell receptor beta chains below all came from one sample that was sequenced in a study of beta chain features in type 1 diabetes. Notes on the study in general: TCRB CDR3 length was moderately but significantly reduced in all four CD4+ subsets of Type 1 diabetes patients.

No antigen has been identified for these receptors. Expressed TCRB transcripts were sequenced, since all the RNA that had been isolated was reverse transcribed. TCRdb keeps only in-frame clones here, not all; method: immunoSEQ multiplex PCR. Of 630,000 or so clones listed, about 14% are singletons. The sample comprised naive CD4+ T cells from blood. These receptors were taken from a man between 18 and 29 years old with type 1 diabetes.

This chain uses TRBV19 with TRBJ2-1; no clear D. V lost 5 bases, J lost 8 bases, and 13 bases lay in between. This CDR3 has 13 residues. Germline CDR1 reads LNHDA; CDR2 reads SQIVND (reference sequence). In DNA, the CDR3 is TGTGCCAGTAGTCTTCTAGGAGCCGATGAGCAGTTCTTC. This codes for CASSLLGADEQFF.

This clone was detected only a few times. V gene TRBV29-1 combines with J gene TRBJ2-7; D is unresolved. Germline CDR1 reads SQVTM; CDR2 reads ANQGSEA. V was shortened by 5 bases and J by 0 bases, with 5 bases between the two germline ends. This CDR3 has 11 residues. In DNA form, the CDR3 reads TGCAGCGTTACATCCTCCTACGAGCAGTACTTC. Translated: CSVTSSYEQYF.

This clone showed up just a few times. The chain combines TRBV6-5 with TRBJ2-5; D could derive from TRBD1 or TRBD2 (5 bases each). Germline values: CDR1 MNHEY, CDR2 SVGAGI. The length of the CDR3 is 13 residues. Trimming removed 6 bases from V and 5 bases from J, with 13 bases in between. The CDR3 coding sequence is TGTGCCAGCAGCCCGAGGGGCCATGAGACCCAGTACTTC. Amino acids: CASSPRGHETQYF.

The gene calls are TRBV30 and TRBJ1-1, with TRBD1 identical over 11 bases. The CDR3 consists of 15 residues. Trimming took 1 base from V and 7 from J; bases not matched to a gene: 8. CDR1 is GTSNPN, CDR2 SVGIG, per germline (reference sequence). The DNA of the CDR3 is TGTGCCTGGAGTGGGAGGACAGGGGGCAGGGGTGAAGCTTTCTTT. Translated, it gives CAWSGRTGGRGEAFF.

In this sample, this clone turned up a few times. CDR3 protein: CASTPFSFGELFF. The CDR3 coding sequence is TGTGCCAGCACCCCCTTCAGTTTCGGGGAGCTGTTTTTT. The rearrangement uses TRBV6-5 and TRBJ2-2; D gene ambiguous. Germline CDR1 MNHEY, CDR2 SVGAGI. CDR3 length equals 13 residues. Trimming removed 7 bases at V and 7 bases at J, with 13 bases between.

This sequence joins TRBV6-6 and TRBJ2-3; TRBD2 matches at 7 bases. This CDR3 has 16 residues. CDR1 is MNHNY, CDR2 SVGAGI, per germline (reference sequence). V was clipped by 0 bases and J by 2 bases; unmatched bases: 5. CDR3 in DNA: TGTGCCAGCAGTTACTCCGGAGGGACTATCACAGATACGCAGTATTTT. This encodes CASSYSGGTITDTQYF.

This chain joins TRBV14 and TRBJ2-7, with 10 nucleotides matching TRBD1. CDR3 length equals 14 residues. From germline, CDR1 is SGHDN and CDR2 FVKESK. J gave up 7 bases and V 3 bases, and 6 bases lay outside the gene matches. The CDR3 DNA reads as TGTGCCAGCAGCCAGCAGACAGGGGGCGTTGAGCAGTACTTC. This encodes CASSQQTGGVEQYF.

The chain couples TRBV11-1 to TRBJ1-1; D is uncertain. The length of the CDR3 is 14 residues. The V gene's germline CDR1 is SGHAT and CDR2 FQDESV (reference sequence). V dropped 2 bases and J dropped 1 base, with 8 bases sitting between them. In nucleotides, the CDR3 is TGTGCCAGCAGCTTAAGCCTGGGGAACACTGAAGCTTTCTTT. As protein: CASSLSLGNTEAFF. Full variable domain (rest looked up from reference TRBV11-1 and TRBJ1-1): EAEVAQSPRYKITEKSQAVAFWCDPISGHATLYWYRQILGQGPELLVQFQDESVVDDSQLPKDRFSAERLKGVDSTLKIQPAELGDSAMYLCASSLSLGNTEAFFGQGTRLTVV.

The chain has TRBV10-2 and TRBJ2-7; D is possibly TRBD1 (6 bases). V was shortened by 6 bases and J by 2 bases, with 17 bases between the two germline ends. CDR1 and CDR2 from the germline V gene are WSHSY and SAAADI. The CDR3 extends over 15 amino acids. The CDR3 is CASSARGEGAYEQYF. CDR3 bases: TGCGCCAGCAGCGCTCGGGGAGAGGGGGCCTACGAGCAGTACTTC.

This clone came up a few times. The chain recombines TRBV9 with TRBJ2-5, with D maybe TRBD1 (8 bases). The CDR3 is 14 amino acids. With 4 bases removed from V and 1 base from J, the gap between germline ends came to 11 bases. Germline CDR1 is SGDLS and CDR2 is YYNGEE. CDR3 in DNA: TGTGCCAGCAGCACAGGGGGGGGCCAAGAGACCCAGTACTTC. Its translation: CASSTGGGQETQYF.

This clone has more than one count but fewer than ten. The chain links TRBV28 to TRBJ2-7; 10 bases match TRBD2. The CDR3 contains 15 residues. From germline, CDR1 is MDHEN and CDR2 SYDVKM. Germline trimming cut 6 bases from V and 7 bases from J; bases unmatched to any gene: 12. In nucleotides, the CDR3 is TGTGCCAGCAGCGGAATAGCGGGGGGTCTAGCGGAGCAGTACTTC. Residues: CASSGIAGGLAEQYF.